This TCR beta chain derives from a study of blood T cell repertoires in COVID-19. Overall study: Some COVID-19 samples were acute and others convalescent; all came from the United States, Italy and Spain. In each case, the material was cDNA or gDNA derived from T cells, B-cell-depleted T cells, or PBMCs.

In the original workflow: For nucleated cells, counts were estimated from reference gene primer amplification. Sequenced by immunoSEQ multiplex PCR; TCRdb stores in-frame clones only, minus some. D and trimming were read from the DNA, whereas the V and J calls and clone size are those reported in that table. Counted here are approximately 110,000 clones, approximately 85% occurring once; the ten biggest clones make up about 6.1%. Patients of the Seattle cohort, enrolled during active infection, were followed longitudinally. The CDR3 extends over 14 amino acids. CDR1 is GTSNPN, CDR2 SVGIG, per germline (reference sequence). V shed 0 bases, J shed 5 bases, and the junction held 6 bases outside the gene matches.

The source is an older woman with COVID-19, enrolled during active disease. The chain couples TRBV30 to TRBJ1-1; 7 bases agree with TRBD1. The specimen was peripheral blood. The CDR3 bases are TGTGCCTGGAGTGTTAAGGGGGCGAGGACTGAAGCTTTCTTT. This translates into CAWSVKGARTEAFF.